This is a list of T cell receptor beta chains from one sample in a study of preoperative IRX-2 immunotherapy in early breast cancer. The assay was immunoSEQ multiplex PCR, and TCRdb's table has in-frame clones only and misses some. The data show a few thousand clones, with roughly 69% seen just once and 15% to 19% held by the top ten. Sequences were derived from tumor tissue, sampled after IRX-2 immunotherapy. Receptors were obtained from a human donor with breast cancer. CDR3s include the opening cysteine and the closing phenylalanine or tryptophan. Each record gives: clone size, V gene, J gene, D gene, CDR3 DNA, CDR3 protein. D genes are given only for firm matches. Only some rows state a clone size, as once, few, many or a class for expanded clones.

abundance: -
v_gene: TRBV6-8
j_gene: TRBJ2-2
d_gene: TRBD1
CDR3nt: TGTGCCAGCACGGGGACAGGGGGTCTTACCGGGGAGCTGTTTTTT
CDR3aa: CASTGTGGLTGELFF

abundance: -
v_gene: TRBV6-8
j_gene: TRBJ1-5
d_gene: TRBD1
CDR3nt: TGTGCCAGCAGTTCCGGACAGGGCGGCAATCAGCCCCAGCATTTT
CDR3aa: CASSSGQGGNQPQHF

abundance: -
v_gene: TRBV19
j_gene: TRBJ2-2
d_gene: TRBD1
CDR3nt: TGTGCCAGTAGCGTGAGACAGGGAGCCGGGGAGCTGTTTTTT
CDR3aa: CASSVRQGAGELFF

abundance: -
v_gene: TRBV29-1
j_gene: TRBJ2-7
d_gene: -
CDR3nt: TGCAGCGTTGAAGATGAGTCCGCCTACGAGCAGTACTTC
CDR3aa: CSVEDESAYEQYF

abundance: -
v_gene: TRBV11-3
j_gene: TRBJ2-7
d_gene: -
CDR3nt: TGTGCCAGCAGCCTAGGGACGGCTCCCTACGAGCAGTACTTC
CDR3aa: CASSLGTAPYEQYF

abundance: -
v_gene: TRBV19
j_gene: TRBJ2-1
d_gene: TRBD2
CDR3nt: TGTGCCAGTAGTATACCTATTACTAGCGGGAGGTCTGAGCAGTTCTTC
CDR3aa: CASSIPITSGRSEQFF

abundance: -
v_gene: TRBV11-3
j_gene: TRBJ2-2
d_gene: -
CDR3nt: TGTGCCAGCAGGCCGGACGGGTCCTACACCGGGGAGCTGTTTTTT
CDR3aa: CASRPDGSYTGELFF

abundance: large
v_gene: TRBV15
j_gene: TRBJ1-5
d_gene: -
CDR3nt: TGTGCCACCAGCAGAGATAGTAGCAATCAGCCCCAGCATTTT
CDR3aa: CATSRDSSNQPQHF

abundance: few
v_gene: TRBV6-8
j_gene: TRBJ1-2
d_gene: TRBD1
CDR3nt: TGTGCCAGCAGCCCTACAGGGGCCTATGGCTACACCTTC
CDR3aa: CASSPTGAYGYTF

abundance: -
v_gene: TRBV14
j_gene: TRBJ1-1
d_gene: -
CDR3nt: TGTGCCAGCAGCCAAAGTTCGTCCGGGAGGACTGAAGCTTTCTTT
CDR3aa: CASSQSSSGRTEAFF

abundance: -
v_gene: TRBV7-2
j_gene: TRBJ2-1
d_gene: TRBD2
CDR3nt: TGTGCCAGCAGGGGGAACATAGCGGGATCCTACAATGAGCAGTTCTTC
CDR3aa: CASRGNIAGSYNEQFF

abundance: -
v_gene: TRBV18
j_gene: TRBJ2-3
d_gene: TRBD1
CDR3nt: TGTGCCAACTCACCCCAGGGGGCGCAAAGCACAGATACGCAGTATTTT
CDR3aa: CANSPQGAQSTDTQYF

abundance: -
v_gene: TRBV11-3
j_gene: TRBJ1-1
d_gene: TRBD1
CDR3nt: TGTGCCAGCAGCGTGGGACAGGCCGTCACTGAAGCTTTCTTT
CDR3aa: CASSVGQAVTEAFF

abundance: few
v_gene: TRBV6-8
j_gene: TRBJ1-5
d_gene: TRBD1
CDR3nt: TGTGCCAGCAGGCCTCAGGGGGCGATAGACGGGAATCAGCCCCAGCATTTT
CDR3aa: CASRPQGAIDGNQPQHF

abundance: few
v_gene: TRBV28
j_gene: TRBJ1-5
d_gene: -
CDR3nt: TGTGCCAGCAAAGGGCAATGGCAGCCCCAGCATTTT
CDR3aa: CASKGQWQPQHF

abundance: few
v_gene: TRBV1
j_gene: TRBJ2-5
d_gene: -
CDR3nt: TGCGCCAGCAGCCAAGTTCAGGCTCTCGAGTACCAAGAGACCCAGTACTTC
CDR3aa: CASSQVQALEYQETQYF

abundance: -
v_gene: TRBV7-6
j_gene: TRBJ2-7
d_gene: TRBD2
CDR3nt: TGTGCCAGCAGCCCTGAGGAGGCGGGGACTACCTACGAGCAGTACTTC
CDR3aa: CASSPEEAGTTYEQYF

abundance: -
v_gene: TRBV29-1
j_gene: TRBJ1-2
d_gene: -
CDR3nt: TGCAGCGTTGAAACAGGGAACTATGGCTACACCTTC
CDR3aa: CSVETGNYGYTF

abundance: -
v_gene: TRBV6-8
j_gene: TRBJ1-5
d_gene: -
CDR3nt: TGTGCCAGCAGTTCATTAGGGAAGAACCTTTTAAGTCAGCCCCAGCATTTT
CDR3aa: CASSSLGKNLLSQPQHF

abundance: -
v_gene: TRBV23-1
j_gene: TRBJ2-7
d_gene: TRBD1
CDR3nt: TGCGCCAGCAGCTTAGGGGGCGGGTACGAGCAGTACTTC
CDR3aa: CASSLGGGYEQYF

abundance: few
v_gene: TRBV19
j_gene: TRBJ2-1
d_gene: -
CDR3nt: TGTGCCAGTAGTATGGGGTTGGAGCAGTTCTTC
CDR3aa: CASSMGLEQFF

abundance: few
v_gene: TRBV28
j_gene: TRBJ2-7
d_gene: TRBD1
CDR3nt: TGTGCCAGCAGGTTACAGGGGGCCGAGCAGTACTTC
CDR3aa: CASRLQGAEQYF

abundance: few
v_gene: TRBV19
j_gene: TRBJ1-1
d_gene: TRBD1
CDR3nt: TGTGCCAGTAGTATCAGGGGACAGGGGCGTACGACTGAAGCTTTCTTT
CDR3aa: CASSIRGQGRTTEAFF

abundance: -
v_gene: TRBV11-3
j_gene: TRBJ2-7
d_gene: TRBD1
CDR3nt: TGTGCCAGCAGTCACAAAACAGGGGGCAGTTCCTACGAGCAGTACTTC
CDR3aa: CASSHKTGGSSYEQYF

abundance: once
v_gene: TRBV5-1
j_gene: TRBJ2-2
d_gene: TRBD2
CDR3nt: TGCGCCAGCAGCGAGGGACTAGCGGGAGGAAAAAACACCGGGGAGCTGTTTTTT
CDR3aa: CASSEGLAGGKNTGELFF

abundance: -
v_gene: TRBV6-8
j_gene: TRBJ2-7
d_gene: TRBD2
CDR3nt: TGTGCCAGCAGCCGTGGCGGGGGGCGGGATAGCGTGACCTCCTACGAGCAGTACTTC
CDR3aa: CASSRGGGRDSVTSYEQYF

abundance: few
v_gene: TRBV30
j_gene: TRBJ1-4
d_gene: -
CDR3nt: TGTGCCTGGAGTTACGAGGGAAAACTGTTTTTT
CDR3aa: CAWSYEGKLFF

abundance: -
v_gene: TRBV29-1
j_gene: TRBJ2-1
d_gene: TRBD1
CDR3nt: TGCAGCGTCCCGGGACAGGCGGGGTACGGTGAGCAGTTCTTC
CDR3aa: CSVPGQAGYGEQFF

abundance: -
v_gene: TRBV29-1
j_gene: TRBJ1-2
d_gene: TRBD1
CDR3nt: TGCAGCGTGGATAGGACAGGGGGCAGCTATGGCTACACCTTC
CDR3aa: CSVDRTGGSYGYTF

abundance: -
v_gene: TRBV11-3
j_gene: TRBJ2-3
d_gene: TRBD2
CDR3nt: TGTGCCAGCAGCCAGGGACTAGCGGGAGGAAATGAAGATACGCAGTATTTT
CDR3aa: CASSQGLAGGNEDTQYF

abundance: few
v_gene: TRBV11-3
j_gene: TRBJ1-4
d_gene: TRBD1
CDR3nt: TGTGCCAGCAGCCCCGGACAGGGTTTTAATGAAAAACTGTTTTTT
CDR3aa: CASSPGQGFNEKLFF

abundance: -
v_gene: TRBV15
j_gene: TRBJ2-1
d_gene: -
CDR3nt: TGTGCCACCAGCAGACCTAACAAGGCTGTGGGGCTCAATGAGCAGTTCTTC
CDR3aa: CATSRPNKAVGLNEQFF

abundance: -
v_gene: TRBV9
j_gene: TRBJ2-7
d_gene: -
CDR3nt: TGTGCCAGCACAACCCGGGAGACAGGGAGTAACGAGCAGTACTTC
CDR3aa: CASTTRETGSNEQYF

abundance: -
v_gene: TRBV6-8
j_gene: TRBJ2-7
d_gene: -
CDR3nt: TGTGCCAGCAGTACCCAGGGGCGGGGCTCCTACGAGCAGTACTTC
CDR3aa: CASSTQGRGSYEQYF

abundance: -
v_gene: TRBV11-3
j_gene: TRBJ2-1
d_gene: -
CDR3nt: TGTGCCAGCAGCTTAGGGACTAGAGGGGGGACTTATATCAATGAGCAGTTCTTC
CDR3aa: CASSLGTRGGTYINEQFF

abundance: hyperexpanded
v_gene: TRBV7-1
j_gene: TRBJ2-1
d_gene: -
CDR3nt: TGTGCCAGCAGCTTTAGAGGGATCAATGAGCAGTTCTTC
CDR3aa: CASSFRGINEQFF

abundance: -
v_gene: TRBV6-8
j_gene: TRBJ2-7
d_gene: -
CDR3nt: TGTGCCAGCAGTCCCGCCGGAGGGCCCTACGAGCAGTACTTC
CDR3aa: CASSPAGGPYEQYF

abundance: once
v_gene: TRBV29-1
j_gene: TRBJ2-6
d_gene: TRBD1
CDR3nt: TGCAGCGCTTGGACAGGGGAGGAGGCCAACGTCCTGACTTTC
CDR3aa: CSAWTGEEANVLTF

abundance: once
v_gene: TRBV5-1
j_gene: TRBJ1-1
d_gene: -
CDR3nt: TGCGCCAGCAGCCGCGGTGACATGAACACTGAAGCTTTCTTT
CDR3aa: CASSRGDMNTEAFF

abundance: few
v_gene: TRBV19
j_gene: TRBJ1-5
d_gene: -
CDR3nt: TGTGCCAGTTCTAATCCCACGGGGGGCTACCAGCCCCAGCATTTT
CDR3aa: CASSNPTGGYQPQHF

abundance: once
v_gene: TRBV14
j_gene: TRBJ1-1
d_gene: -
CDR3nt: TGTGCCAGCGGGGGGTTCAACACTGAAGCTTTCTTT
CDR3aa: CASGGFNTEAFF

abundance: -
v_gene: TRBV7-2
j_gene: TRBJ2-7
d_gene: -
CDR3nt: TGTGCCACCTCCCCAACTAGAGACTACGAGCAGTACTTC
CDR3aa: CATSPTRDYEQYF

abundance: -
v_gene: TRBV6-8
j_gene: TRBJ1-1
d_gene: -
CDR3nt: TGTGCCAGCAGTCAGTACGATTACACTGAAGCTTTCTTT
CDR3aa: CASSQYDYTEAFF

abundance: -
v_gene: TRBV11-3
j_gene: TRBJ2-3
d_gene: -
CDR3nt: TGTGCCAGCAGCACAAGACAGCTCACAGATACGCAGTATTTT
CDR3aa: CASSTRQLTDTQYF

abundance: -
v_gene: TRBV6-8
j_gene: TRBJ2-6
d_gene: -
CDR3nt: TGTGCCAGCAGTTACGGACAGAGCTCTGGGGCCAACGTCCTGACTTTC
CDR3aa: CASSYGQSSGANVLTF

abundance: few
v_gene: TRBV11-3
j_gene: TRBJ1-4
d_gene: -
CDR3nt: TGTGCCAGCAGCTTAGTAACCAACAGAAATGAAAAACTGTTTTTT
CDR3aa: CASSLVTNRNEKLFF

abundance: once
v_gene: TRBV6-8
j_gene: TRBJ1-1
d_gene: -
CDR3nt: TGTGCCAGCAGCCGAACAGGGACAGAAGCTTTCTTT
CDR3aa: CASSRTGTEAFF

abundance: -
v_gene: TRBV11-3
j_gene: TRBJ2-2
d_gene: -
CDR3nt: TGTGCCAGCAGCTTAACCGACTCGGCGAACACCGGGGAGCTGTTTTTT
CDR3aa: CASSLTDSANTGELFF

abundance: -
v_gene: TRBV10-2
j_gene: TRBJ1-2
d_gene: -
CDR3nt: TGCGCCAGCAGTGATAACAGTAACTATGGCTACACCTTC
CDR3aa: CASSDNSNYGYTF

abundance: -
v_gene: TRBV29-1
j_gene: TRBJ2-3
d_gene: -
CDR3nt: TGCAGCGTTGATAACGGGGCAACAGATACGCAGTATTTT
CDR3aa: CSVDNGATDTQYF

abundance: -
v_gene: TRBV11-3
j_gene: TRBJ2-7
d_gene: TRBD2
CDR3nt: TGTGCCAGCAGCCCTCGGACTAGCGGCTACGAGCAGTACTTC
CDR3aa: CASSPRTSGYEQYF

abundance: -
v_gene: TRBV6-8
j_gene: TRBJ2-7
d_gene: TRBD1
CDR3nt: TGTGCCAGCAGTCGGAGGGACAGGGTGATCGGAGAGCAGTACTTC
CDR3aa: CASSRRDRVIGEQYF

abundance: few
v_gene: TRBV28
j_gene: TRBJ1-2
d_gene: TRBD1
CDR3nt: TGTGCCAGCAGTTTTGACAGGGGACTGCGGGGCTACACCTTC
CDR3aa: CASSFDRGLRGYTF

abundance: -
v_gene: TRBV25-1
j_gene: TRBJ2-1
d_gene: -
CDR3nt: TGTGCCAGCAGTGAACTCCAGGGCTGGATGGTGGGAAGCAATGAGCAGTTCTTC
CDR3aa: CASSELQGWMVGSNEQFF

abundance: -
v_gene: TRBV29-1
j_gene: TRBJ1-2
d_gene: -
CDR3nt: TGCAGCGTTGAAGATGGAGGGAACTATGGCTACACCTTC
CDR3aa: CSVEDGGNYGYTF

abundance: once
v_gene: TRBV19
j_gene: TRBJ2-2
d_gene: TRBD1
CDR3nt: TGTGCCAGTAGTCGAACCGGGACAGGGAACACCGGGGAGCTGTTTTTT
CDR3aa: CASSRTGTGNTGELFF